Presented here are 25 T cell receptor beta chains from one specimen sequenced in a study of OX40 agonist ivuxolimab in advanced cancers. This table comes from immunoSEQ multiplex PCR, and its TCRdb copy is limited to in-frame clones, with some not included. The sample has 40,000 to 60,000 clones; 80% to 90% are singletons. The specimen was CD4+ or CD8+ T cells sorted from blood, collected in a trial of the OX40 agonist ivuxolimab. The receptors originated from an adult with an advanced solid tumor such as melanoma, head and neck, liver or kidney cancer.

J is TRBJ1-1 and V is TRBV11-2; D gene uncertain. The CDR3 runs 13 residues. Germline-derived CDR1 and CDR2 are SGHAT and FQNNGV. Trimming pared 5 bases from V and 8 bases from J, leaving 15 bases between. CDR3 in DNA: TGTGCCAGCAGCAAAGAGGTTATCGGGGAAGCTTTCTTT. Translation gives CASSKEVIGEAFF.

The chain couples TRBV4-2 to TRBJ2-1; D might be TRBD2 (5 bases). V lost 0 bases, J lost 9 bases, and 27 bases lay in between. The CDR3 is 19 amino acids. Germline V gives CDR1 LGHNA, CDR2 YNFKEQ. Written as DNA, the CDR3 is TGTGCCAGCAGCCAAGACCTTCGGACGGAACTACATTCTGCGGGTGAGCAGTTCTTC. Translation: CASSQDLRTELHSAGEQFF.

CDR3: CASSYSEPSYEQYF. The CDR3 DNA is TGTGCCAGCAGTTATAGCGAGCCTTCCTACGAGCAGTACTTC. V usage is TRBV6-1 and J usage is TRBJ2-7; TRBD2 is a possible D gene (5 bases). CDR1 and CDR2 from the germline V gene are MNHNS and SASEGT. Trimming left V 5 bases short and J 1 base short, with 12 bases between. The CDR3 totals 14 residues.

This clone has a handful of counts. CDR3 sequence (DNA): TGCGCCAGCAGTCTGACGGAGGGTTATAGCAATCAGCCCCAGCATTTT. It translates to CASSLTEGYSNQPQHF. The chain links TRBV23-1 to TRBJ1-5, with D hard to call. TRBV23-1 is an open reading frame, and its role is uncertain. The CDR3 length is 16 residues. The V and J ends lost 4 bases and 0 bases respectively, with 13 bases between them.

This chain uses TRBV7-3 with TRBJ2-1; 7 bases map to TRBD1. With 3 bases clipped from V and 2 bases from J, the junction kept 7 bases outside the gene matches. The CDR3 runs 16 residues. The V gene's germline CDR1 is SGHTA and CDR2 FQGTGA. CDR3 protein: CASSFSTGSPYNEQFF. Here the CDR3 DNA reads TGTGCCAGCAGCTTCTCGACAGGGAGTCCCTACAATGAGCAGTTCTTC.

The V call is TRBV6-1, the J call TRBJ2-5, with a tentative D call TRBD2 (5 bases). The V gene lost 4 bases and the J gene lost 3 bases, with 12 bases spanning the gap. CDR1 MNHNS and CDR2 SASEGT come from the germline V gene. The CDR3 totals 14 residues. The CDR3 sequence is CASSVRGSEETQYF. In DNA, the CDR3 is TGTGCCAGCAGTGTACGGGGTAGCGAAGAGACCCAGTACTTC.

The chain links TRBV7-9 to TRBJ2-5, with D uncertain. The CDR3 spans 14 residues. Trimming took off 3 bases at V and 2 bases at J, with 10 bases between the two ends. Germline V gene lookup returns CDR1 SEHNR and CDR2 FQNEAQ (reference sequence). CDR3 in DNA: TGTGCCAGCAGCTTTCGTCGACTGCAAGAGACCCAGTACTTC. Translating gives CASSFRRLQETQYF.

This clone showed up just once. The chain links TRBV4-1 to TRBJ1-1; tentative D call: TRBD1 (6 bases). The germline gives CDR1 MGHRA, CDR2 YSYEKL. The CDR3 is 12 amino acids. V was trimmed by 0 bases and J by 7 bases, leaving 6 bases between them. CDR3 bases: TGCGCCAGCAGCCAAGAACAGGGTGAAGCTTTCTTT. It translates to CASSQEQGEAFF.

The rearrangement uses TRBV30 and TRBJ2-5; 9 bases agree with TRBD1. The CDR3 sequence is 15 residues long. V was clipped by 5 bases and J by 5 bases; unmatched bases: 12. CDR1 and CDR2 from the germline V gene are GTSNPN and SVGIG (reference sequence). The CDR3 coding sequence is TGTGCCTGGGGCCGGGGACAGGGACGATGGGAGACCCAGTACTTC. It translates to CAWGRGQGRWETQYF. The full variable domain, its missing parts supplied by reference TRBV30 and TRBJ2-5, is SQTIHQWPATLVQPVGSPLSLECTVEGTSNPNLYWYRQAAGRGLQLLFYSVGIGQISSEVPQNLSASRPQDRQFILSSKKLLLSDSGFYLCAWGRGQGRWETQYFGPGTRLLVL.

V is TRBV5-1 and J is TRBJ1-1; TRBD1 matches 7 bases. J was trimmed by 3 bases and V by 1 base; bases with no gene match: 9. Per germline, CDR1 SGHRS and CDR2 YFSETQ. There are 16 residues in the CDR3. This CDR3 is CASSLWTRDSDTEAFF. The CDR3 DNA reads as TGCGCCAGCAGCTTGTGGACCCGGGACAGCGACACTGAAGCTTTCTTT.

The V and J genes are TRBV4-2 and TRBJ1-3, with 9 bases that match TRBD1. Germline CDR1 is LGHNA and CDR2 is YNFKEQ. There are 15 residues in the CDR3. The V and J ends lost 2 bases and 4 bases, in that order; junction bases with no gene match: 3. CDR3: CASSQTGGAGNTIYF. CDR3 sequence (DNA): TGTGCCAGCAGCCAAACAGGGGGCGCCGGAAACACCATATATTTT.

V usage is TRBV5-4 and J usage is TRBJ2-1, with TRBD1 matching 8 bases. The trim removed 4 bases at V and 4 bases at J, leaving 10 bases unmatched. The CDR3 consists of 16 residues. The V gene's germline CDR1 is SGHNT and CDR2 YYREEE (reference sequence). Written as DNA, the CDR3 is TGTGCCAGCAGCCCCCGGGCCGGGACAGGATACAATGAGCAGTTCTTC. It encodes CASSPRAGTGYNEQFF.

This chain links TRBV6-1 with TRBJ1-5, with no clear D. CDR1 is MNHNS and CDR2 is SASEGT in the germline V gene. Trimming shortened V by 1 base and J by 5 bases, and 6 bases separated the two germline ends. The CDR3 is 13 amino acids. Here the CDR3 reads CASSEVGDQPQHF. Written as DNA, the CDR3 is TGTGCCAGCAGTGAAGTGGGAGATCAGCCCCAGCATTTT.

The chain couples TRBV11-3 to TRBJ2-1; weak D call: TRBD2 (6 bases). The length of the CDR3 is 14 residues. Germline lookup yields CDR1 SGHNT and CDR2 YENEEA. The V gene lost 6 bases and the J gene lost 4 bases, with 13 bases spanning the gap. The CDR3 region is CASSPGGNYNEQFF. In DNA, the CDR3 is TGTGCCAGCAGTCCAGGAGGGAATTACAATGAGCAGTTCTTC.

CDR3 nucleotide sequence: TGTGCCAGCTCACTCGGACAGGGGGTGAACACTGAAGCTTTCTTT. It is translated as CASSLGQGVNTEAFF. This chain links TRBV18 with TRBJ1-1, with TRBD1 matching 10 bases. From germline, CDR1 is KGHSH and CDR2 LQKENI. Trimming at V came to 4 bases and at J to 0 bases, leaving 2 bases not matched to a gene. This CDR3 has 15 residues.

The V call is TRBV2, the J call TRBJ1-3; D ambiguous. Trimming took off 6 bases at V and 3 bases at J, with 12 bases between the two ends. CDR1 and CDR2 from the germline V gene are SNHLY and FYNNEI. The CDR3 contains 14 residues. The CDR3 bases are TGTGCCAGCAGGGAGGTGGGTCGTGGAAACACCATATATTTT. It yields the protein CASREVGRGNTIYF. Complete variable domain (other parts from reference TRBV2 and TRBJ1-3): EPEVTQTPSHQVTQMGQEVILRCVPISNHLYFYWYRQILGQKVEFLVSFYNNEISEKSEIFDDQFSVERPDGSNFTLKIRSTKLEDSAMYFCASREVGRGNTIYFGEGSWLTVV.

The chain recombines TRBV2 with TRBJ1-6; D call uncertain. V lost 0 bases to trimming and J lost 4 bases, with 7 bases between them. CDR1 SNHLY and CDR2 FYNNEI come from the germline V gene. The CDR3 spans 15 residues. DNA of the CDR3: TGTGCCAGCAGTGAAGCTGGAGTTTATAATTCACCCCTCCACTTT. Its protein product is CASSEAGVYNSPLHF.

In its sample, this clone was seen once. The V and J genes are TRBV14 and TRBJ2-3, with 9 bases fitting TRBD2. The germline CDR1 and CDR2 sequences are SGHDN and FVKESK. The J segment lost 2 bases and the V segment lost 4 bases, leaving 1 base of the junction unmatched. The CDR3 has 14 residues. The DNA of the CDR3 is TGTGCCAGCAGCCCGGGACTAGCCACAGATACGCAGTATTTT. Its protein is CASSPGLATDTQYF. The whole variable domain, filled in from reference TRBV14 and TRBJ2-3, reads EAGVTQFPSHSVIEKGQTVTLRCDPISGHDNLYWYRRVMGKEIKFLLHFVKESKQDESGMPNNRFLAERTGGTYSTLKVQPAELEDSGVYFCASSPGLATDTQYFGPGTRLTVL.

This chain connects TRBV29-1 to TRBJ1-1, with unresolved D. Germline V gene lookup returns CDR1 SQVTM and CDR2 ANQGSEA. Trimming pared 4 bases from V and 1 base from J, leaving 7 bases between. CDR3 length equals 12 residues. The CDR3: CSVGGTNTEAFF. The CDR3 region has the DNA TGCAGCGTTGGAGGAACGAACACTGAAGCTTTCTTT.

V and J are TRBV19 and TRBJ2-3, with 8 bases identical to TRBD1. Losses at the gene ends were 5 bases for V and 1 base for J; bases not matched to a gene: 8. This CDR3 is 16 amino acids long. Germline V gives CDR1 LNHDA, CDR2 SQIVND (reference sequence). In DNA form, the CDR3 reads TGTGCCAGTAGTCCCTCGGACAGGGCCGGCACAGATACGCAGTATTTT. Protein product: CASSPSDRAGTDTQYF.

This sequence joins TRBV6-5 and TRBJ2-1, with a weak D call TRBD2 (7 bases). This CDR3 comprises 15 residues. Germline lookup yields CDR1 MNHEY and CDR2 SVGAGI. V lost 7 bases, J lost 7 bases, and 20 bases lay in between. The chain's CDR3 is CASTTGASGQNEQFF. Here the CDR3 DNA reads TGTGCCAGCACCACGGGGGCTAGCGGCCAGAATGAGCAGTTCTTC.

V usage is TRBV5-4 and J usage is TRBJ1-1; D is perhaps TRBD1 (6 bases). V was shortened by 4 bases and J by 4 bases, with 17 bases between the two germline ends. Germline V gene data show CDR1 as SGHNT and CDR2 as YYREEE (reference sequence). The CDR3 runs 15 residues. The CDR3 sequence: CASSTLQGWGTEAFF. CDR3 DNA: TGTGCCAGCAGCACCCTACAGGGATGGGGCACTGAAGCTTTCTTT. Variable domain in full (rest from reference TRBV5-4 and TRBJ1-1): ETGVTQSPTHLIKTRGQQVTLRCSSQSGHNTVSWYQQALGQGPQFIFQYYREEENGRGNFPPRFSGLQFPNYSSELNVNALELDDSALYLCASSTLQGWGTEAFFGQGTRLTVV.

The rearrangement joins TRBV5-1 to TRBJ1-1, with TRBD1 matching over 7 bases. Germline lookup yields CDR1 SGHRS and CDR2 YFSETQ. The CDR3 sequence is 14 residues long. The ends lost 6 bases at V and 2 bases at J; junction bases unmatched: 7. The CDR3 sequence: CASTSTGSNTEAFF. Written as DNA, the CDR3 is TGCGCCAGCACGTCGACAGGGAGTAACACTGAAGCTTTCTTT.

The chain joins TRBV9 to TRBJ2-7; D is unresolved. The CDR3 has 14 residues. Germline assignment: CDR1 SGDLS and CDR2 YYNGEE. Trimming pared 3 bases from V and 0 bases from J, leaving 10 bases between. The DNA for the CDR3 is TGTGCCAGCAGCGAGGGTATAAGCTCCTACGAGCAGTACTTC. Its protein is CASSEGISSYEQYF.

This chain links TRBV11-3 with TRBJ1-1; the D gene is possibly TRBD1 (5 bases). V was cut by 5 bases and J by 1 base, with 8 bases left in between. Germline values: CDR1 SGHNT, CDR2 YENEEA. This CDR3 is built from 13 residues. The CDR3, as DNA: TGTGCCAGCAGCCAACAGGCGAACACTGAAGCTTTCTTT. It is translated as CASSQQANTEAFF.